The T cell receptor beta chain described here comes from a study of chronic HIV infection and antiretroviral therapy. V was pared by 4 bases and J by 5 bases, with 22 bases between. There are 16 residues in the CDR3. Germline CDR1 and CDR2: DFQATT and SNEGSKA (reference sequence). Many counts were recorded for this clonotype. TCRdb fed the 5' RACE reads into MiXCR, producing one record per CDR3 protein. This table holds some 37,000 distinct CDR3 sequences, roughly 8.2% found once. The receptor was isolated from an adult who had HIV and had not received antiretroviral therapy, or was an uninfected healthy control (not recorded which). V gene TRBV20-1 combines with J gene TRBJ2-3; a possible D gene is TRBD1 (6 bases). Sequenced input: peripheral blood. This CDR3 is CSANPSLGGVVDTQYF. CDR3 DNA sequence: TGCAGTGCTAACCCCTCCTTAGGGGGAGTAGTAGATACGCAGTATTTT.